These T cell receptor beta chains were read from a single sample in a study of response to subunit inactivated influenza vaccine. Each CDR3 protein is one row after TCRdb ran MiXCR on the RT-PCR reads. Among 600,000 to 700,000 distinct CDR3 sequences listed, around 15% were seen once. The sample in question was PBMCs from blood, obtained 14 to 15 days before vaccination. The receptors here all came from a man in his forties or fifties who received an inactivated influenza vaccine. Both conserved end residues are part of each CDR3. The order of the fields is D gene, V gene, J gene, clone size, CDR3 protein, CDR3 DNA. A D gene is named only where the DNA matches it firmly. A row's size may be missing; if present it is once, few, many or a size class.

d_gene: NA; v_gene: TRBV7-2; j_gene: TRBJ2-2; abundance: few; CDR3aa: CASSPTGINTGELFF; CDR3nt: TGTGCCAGCAGCCCAACCGGCATTAACACCGGGGAGCTGTTTTTT
d_gene: TRBD1; v_gene: TRBV6-2/TRBV6-3; j_gene: TRBJ2-2; abundance: NA; CDR3aa: CTSTQTGVGPGELFF; CDR3nt: TGTACCAGCACCCAGACAGGGGTGGGACCCGGGGAGCTGTTTTTT
d_gene: NA; v_gene: TRBV7-8; j_gene: TRBJ2-1; abundance: NA; CDR3aa: CASSLRVISYNEQFF; CDR3nt: TGTGCCAGCAGCTTAAGGGTAATCTCCTACAATGAGCAGTTCTTC
d_gene: NA; v_gene: TRBV6-2/TRBV6-3; j_gene: TRBJ2-1; abundance: few; CDR3aa: CASNDRGGFNEQFF; CDR3nt: TGTGCCAGCAATGACAGAGGGGGATTTAATGAGCAGTTCTTC
d_gene: NA; v_gene: TRBV12-3/TRBV12-4; j_gene: TRBJ1-6; abundance: few; CDR3aa: CASMSSYNSPLHF; CDR3nt: TGTGCCAGCATGAGCTCCTATAATTCACCCCTCCACTTT
d_gene: TRBD2; v_gene: TRBV7-9; j_gene: TRBJ2-1; abundance: few; CDR3aa: CASSGWGRDEQFF; CDR3nt: TGTGCCAGCAGCGGATGGGGGAGGGATGAGCAGTTCTTC
d_gene: NA; v_gene: TRBV5-1; j_gene: TRBJ2-7; abundance: many; CDR3aa: CASSSDRSSYEQYF; CDR3nt: TGCGCCAGCAGCTCGGACAGATCCTCCTACGAGCAGTACTTC
d_gene: TRBD1; v_gene: TRBV6-2/TRBV6-3; j_gene: TRBJ2-7; abundance: NA; CDR3aa: CASSRQGWNEQYF; CDR3nt: TGTGCCAGCAGTCGACAGGGTTGGAACGAGCAGTACTTC
d_gene: TRBD1; v_gene: TRBV7-9; j_gene: TRBJ2-7; abundance: NA; CDR3aa: CASSRRTGLSYEQYF; CDR3nt: TGTGCCAGCAGCAGACGGACAGGACTCTCCTACGAGCAGTACTTC
d_gene: TRBD1; v_gene: TRBV18; j_gene: TRBJ1-5; abundance: many; CDR3aa: CASSPGQGNQPQHF; CDR3nt: TGCGCCAGCAGCCCCGGACAGGGCAATCAGCCCCAGCATTTT
d_gene: TRBD2; v_gene: TRBV24-1; j_gene: TRBJ2-5; abundance: few; CDR3aa: CATSDRLAGEETQYF; CDR3nt: TGTGCCACCAGTGACCGACTAGCGGGAGAAGAGACCCAGTACTTC
d_gene: NA; v_gene: TRBV28; j_gene: TRBJ2-3; abundance: NA; CDR3aa: CASSFALHTQYF; CDR3nt: TGTGCCAGCAGTTTTGCACTTCATACGCAGTATTTT